This T cell receptor (beta chain) was profiled in a study of cytotoxic CD8 clonotypes in ibrutinib-treated CLL. Trimming stripped 0 bases from V and 3 bases from J, with 4 bases between. CDR1 is SGHTA and CDR2 is FQGNSA in the germline V gene. The CDR3 runs to 13 residues. Points on this clone: Its cognate antigen is unknown.

Targeted sequencing depth ranged from 1 in 200,000 to 1 in 1 million T cells. The data were produced by immunoSEQ multiplex PCR, yet TCRdb's version contains in-frame clones alone and is incomplete. The sample records some 290,000 clones, almost 80% being singletons. Findings of the study overall: Public clonotypes were uncommon and contracted or stayed stable on treatment. Clonality at baseline surpassed age-matched healthy donors and tracked circulating CD8+ T-cell counts. Clonality went up at ibrutinib response and then declined back toward baseline at progression.

The J gene is TRBJ2-3, the V gene TRBV7-2; D remains ambiguous. This specimen was PBMCs, taken before ibrutinib treatment. This sequence was found in a human donor with chronic lymphocytic leukemia. CDR3 loop: CASSLAWTDTQYF. In DNA, the CDR3 is TGTGCCAGCAGCTTAGCCTGGACAGATACGCAGTATTTT.